This entry concerns a single T cell receptor beta chain. Its antigen is still unknown. The sample originates from a study of cytomegalovirus exposure and HLA in healthy donors. Losses at the gene ends were 5 bases for V and 4 bases for J; bases not matched to a gene: 5. This CDR3 has 13 residues. Germline V gene data show CDR1 as SGDLS and CDR2 as YYNGEE. Study-level points and caveats: The authors considered a cluster of highly shared sequence variants likely to be a sequencing artifact.

Both 60 Vbeta primers and 13 Jbeta primers went into the PCR. The data were produced by immunoSEQ multiplex PCR, yet TCRdb's version contains in-frame clones alone and is incomplete. The sample holds under 150,000 clones; around 84% are singletons and the top ten take under 3.5%. The chain carries TRBV9 and TRBJ2-7; 8 bases map to TRBD2. The specimen sequenced was PBMCs. This sequence originates from a man aged 45-65 years in good health and CMV-seronegative. DNA of the CDR3: TGTGCCAGCAGTCAAAGCGGGGGTTACGAGCAGTACTTC. This codes for CASSQSGGYEQYF.